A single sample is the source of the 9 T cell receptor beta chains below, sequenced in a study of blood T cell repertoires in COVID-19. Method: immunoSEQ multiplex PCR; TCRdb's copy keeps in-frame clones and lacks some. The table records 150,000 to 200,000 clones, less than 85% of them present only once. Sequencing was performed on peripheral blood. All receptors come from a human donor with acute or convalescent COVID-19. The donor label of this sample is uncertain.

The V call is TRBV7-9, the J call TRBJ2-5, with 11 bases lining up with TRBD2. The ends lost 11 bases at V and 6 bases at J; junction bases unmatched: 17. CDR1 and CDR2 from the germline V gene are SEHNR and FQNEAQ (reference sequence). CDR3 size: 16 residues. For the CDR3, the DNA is TGTGCCGGCGGGTCATATAGCGGGGGGGCCGGAAAGACCCAGTACTTC. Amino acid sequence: CAGGSYSGGAGKTQYF. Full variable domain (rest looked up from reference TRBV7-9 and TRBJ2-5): DTGVSQNPRHKITKRGQNVTFRCDPISEHNRLYWYRQTLGQGPEFLTYFQNEAQLEKSRLLSDRFSAERPKGSFSTLEIQRTEQGDSAMYLCAGGSYSGGAGKTQYFGPGTRLLVL.

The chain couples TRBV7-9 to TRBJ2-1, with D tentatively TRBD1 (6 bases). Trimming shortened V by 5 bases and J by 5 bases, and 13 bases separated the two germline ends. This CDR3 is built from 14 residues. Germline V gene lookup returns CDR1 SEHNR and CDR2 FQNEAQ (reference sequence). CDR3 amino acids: CASSPRTVNNEQFF. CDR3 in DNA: TGTGCCAGCAGCCCCCGGACAGTGAACAATGAGCAGTTCTTC.

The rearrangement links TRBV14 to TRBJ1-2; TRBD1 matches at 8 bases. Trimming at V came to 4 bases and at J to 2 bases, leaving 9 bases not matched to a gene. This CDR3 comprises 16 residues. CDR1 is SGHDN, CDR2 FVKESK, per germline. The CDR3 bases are TGTGCCAGCAGCCGGACAGGGAAGAGCGTGAACTATGGCTACACCTTC. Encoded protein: CASSRTGKSVNYGYTF. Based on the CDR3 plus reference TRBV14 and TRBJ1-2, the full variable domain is EAGVTQFPSHSVIEKGQTVTLRCDPISGHDNLYWYRRVMGKEIKFLLHFVKESKQDESGMPNNRFLAERTGGTYSTLKVQPAELEDSGVYFCASSRTGKSVNYGYTFGSGTRLTVV.

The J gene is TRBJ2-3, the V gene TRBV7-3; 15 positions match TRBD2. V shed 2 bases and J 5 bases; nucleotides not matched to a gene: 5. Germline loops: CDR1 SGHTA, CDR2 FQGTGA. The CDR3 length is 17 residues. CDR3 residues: CASSLGLAGGPIDTQYF. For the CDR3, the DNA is TGTGCCAGCAGCTTAGGACTAGCGGGGGGGCCTATAGATACGCAGTATTTT.

The CDR3 loop is CASSPGQGATNEKLFF. CDR3 bases: TGTGCCAGCAGCCCGGGACAGGGGGCTACTAATGAAAAACTGTTTTTT. V gene TRBV4-2 combines with J gene TRBJ1-4; 12 bases agree with TRBD1. The CDR3 consists of 16 residues. V dropped 4 bases and J dropped 2; count of bases not matched to a gene: 2. CDR1 and CDR2 (germline): LGHNA, YNFKEQ.

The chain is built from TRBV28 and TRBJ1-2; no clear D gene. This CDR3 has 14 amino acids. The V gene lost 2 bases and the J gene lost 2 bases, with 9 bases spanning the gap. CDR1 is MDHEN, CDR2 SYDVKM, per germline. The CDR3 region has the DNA TGTGCCAGCAGTTTAACGGGGAGAAACTATGGCTACACCTTC. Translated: CASSLTGRNYGYTF.

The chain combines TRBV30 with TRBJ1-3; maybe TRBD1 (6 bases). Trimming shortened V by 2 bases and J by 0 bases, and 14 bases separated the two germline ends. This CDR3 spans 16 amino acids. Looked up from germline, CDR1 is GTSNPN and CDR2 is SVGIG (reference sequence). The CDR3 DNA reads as TGTGCCTGGAGTAGGGGACATGAGAACTCTGGAAACACCATATATTTT. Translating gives CAWSRGHENSGNTIYF.

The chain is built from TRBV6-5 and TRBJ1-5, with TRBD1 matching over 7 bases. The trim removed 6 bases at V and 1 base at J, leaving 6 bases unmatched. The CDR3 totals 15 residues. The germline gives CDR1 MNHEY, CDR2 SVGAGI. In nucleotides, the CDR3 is TGTGCCAGCAGGCGACAGGGTGGGAGCAATCAGCCCCAGCATTTT. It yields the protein CASRRQGGSNQPQHF.

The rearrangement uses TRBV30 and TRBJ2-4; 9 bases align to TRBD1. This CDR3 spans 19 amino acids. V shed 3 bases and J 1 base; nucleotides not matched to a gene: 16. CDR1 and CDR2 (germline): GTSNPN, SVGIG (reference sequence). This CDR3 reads CAWSSILGQGREAKNIQYF. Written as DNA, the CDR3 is TGTGCCTGGAGCTCGATCCTGGGACAGGGAAGGGAGGCCAAAAACATTCAGTACTTC. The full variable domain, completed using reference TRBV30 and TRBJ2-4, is SQTIHQWPATLVQPVGSPLSLECTVEGTSNPNLYWYRQAAGRGLQLLFYSVGIGQISSEVPQNLSASRPQDRQFILSSKKLLLSDSGFYLCAWSSILGQGREAKNIQYFGAGTRLSVL.